A selection of T cell receptor beta chains follows, all from one sample in a study of blood T cell repertoires in COVID-19. Produced via immunoSEQ multiplex PCR; TCRdb's table is partial and in-frame only. The profile shows a few hundred thousand clones, roughly 89% of them singletons. Sequenced input: peripheral blood. These receptors came from a woman aged 40 to 50 who had recovered from COVID-19. Both conserved end residues are part of each CDR3. The D gene is left open where the match is weak. Clone size is given for some rows only: seen once, a few or many times, or a class if the clone is expanded.

TRBJ2-7,TRBD1,-,TRBV4-2,CASSQDVFGGQGYYEQYF,TGTGCCAGCAGCCAAGATGTTTTCGGTGGACAGGGGTACTACGAGCAGTACTTC
TRBJ1-3,-,once,TRBV28,CASSLPDSTVLSGNTIYF,TGTGCCAGCAGTTTACCCGATTCGACAGTTCTCTCTGGAAACACCATATATTTT
TRBJ2-7,TRBD2,-,TRBV28,CASSPFTSGATYEQYF,TGTGCCAGCAGTCCCTTTACTAGCGGGGCTACCTACGAGCAGTACTTC
TRBJ1-5,TRBD1,-,TRBV24-1,CATGQGGIGNQPQHF,TGTGCCACCGGACAGGGCGGGATTGGCAATCAGCCCCAGCATTTT
TRBJ1-1,-,-,TRBV7-9,CASSLGGGSATEAFF,TGTGCCAGCAGCTTAGGGGGAGGGTCGGCCACTGAAGCTTTCTTT
TRBJ2-3,TRBD2,-,TRBV11-2,CASSLGALAGVVWADTQYF,TGTGCCAGCAGCTTAGGAGCGCTAGCGGGAGTAGTTTGGGCAGATACGCAGTATTTT
TRBJ1-5,-,once,TRBV7-9,CASSLVSGELNSNQPQHF,TGTGCCAGCAGCTTAGTGTCAGGGGAACTTAATAGCAATCAGCCCCAGCATTTT
TRBJ2-2,-,-,TRBV6-5,CASSQTGLGELFF,TGTGCCAGCAGCCAAACAGGATTAGGGGAGCTGTTTTTT
TRBJ1-1,TRBD1,-,TRBV14,CASSRSPGTGGFKTEAFF,TGTGCCAGCAGCCGTTCCCCCGGGACAGGGGGTTTTAAGACTGAAGCTTTCTTT
TRBJ1-2,-,-,TRBV20-1,CSEQGVNGYTF,TGCAGTGAACAGGGAGTGAATGGCTACACCTTC
TRBJ1-6,TRBD1,-,TRBV28,CASTPGQGPSPLHF,TGTGCCAGCACCCCGGGACAGGGCCCTTCACCCCTCCACTTT
TRBJ2-5,-,-,TRBV30,CAWSVGAGETQYF,TGTGCCTGGAGCGTTGGGGCAGGAGAGACCCAGTACTTC
TRBJ2-5,TRBD2,-,TRBV20-1,CSASSLAGGLYVETQYF,TGCAGTGCTAGTTCTCTAGCGGGAGGTTTATATGTGGAGACCCAGTACTTC
TRBJ2-1,-,-,TRBV29-1,CSVRPGEYNEQFF,TGCAGCGTTCGACCCGGGGAGTACAATGAGCAGTTCTTC
TRBJ2-2,TRBD1,-,TRBV10-3,CAIRRDRGPNTGELFF,TGTGCCATCAGGAGGGACAGGGGGCCGAACACCGGGGAGCTGTTTTTT
TRBJ2-5,-,-,TRBV29-1,CSVGSANGETQYF,TGCAGCGTTGGTTCCGCTAACGGGGAGACCCAGTACTTC
TRBJ2-5,TRBD2,once,TRBV19,CASSMTTSAETQYF,TGTGCCAGTAGTATGACGACTAGCGCGGAGACCCAGTACTTC
TRBJ2-5,TRBD2,-,TRBV19,CASRSRGSISETQYF,TGTGCCAGTAGATCTCGCGGGAGCATTTCGGAGACCCAGTACTTC
TRBJ2-5,-,few,TRBV9,CASSGETSQETQYF,TGTGCCAGCAGCGGAGAGACTAGCCAAGAGACCCAGTACTTC
TRBJ1-5,-,-,TRBV18,CASSPLRGDNQPQHF,TGTGCCAGCTCACCACTCAGGGGCGACAATCAGCCCCAGCATTTT
TRBJ2-1,-,-,TRBV15,CATSGGFLDNEQFF,TGTGCCACCAGCGGGGGGTTCTTAGACAATGAGCAGTTCTTC
TRBJ2-3,TRBD2,once,TRBV5-1,CASSGGGPRDTQYF,TGCGCCAGCAGCGGGGGAGGGCCGCGGGATACGCAGTATTTT
TRBJ2-1,-,-,TRBV2,CASSSAGTTIAEQFF,TGTGCCAGCAGTAGTGCCGGGACAACAATAGCTGAGCAGTTCTTC
TRBJ2-7,TRBD1,-,TRBV3-1/TRBV3-2,CASSLRDRGSYEQYF,TGTGCCAGCAGCCTCCGGGACAGGGGCTCCTACGAGCAGTACTTC
TRBJ2-3,TRBD1,-,TRBV29-1,CSCGTGLTDTQYF,TGCAGCTGCGGGACAGGTCTAACAGATACGCAGTATTTT
TRBJ2-7,TRBD2,-,TRBV19,CASSGTSAEQYF,TGTGCCAGTAGCGGGACTAGCGCCGAGCAGTACTTC
TRBJ2-7,TRBD2,few,TRBV29-1,CSVASGTYYEQYF,TGCAGCGTGGCTAGCGGGACTTACTACGAGCAGTACTTC
TRBJ1-5,-,-,TRBV30,CAWSLTEGEPQHF,TGTGCCTGGAGCCTGACAGAAGGGGAGCCCCAGCATTTT